What follows is one T cell receptor (beta chain) and its context. What it binds is not known. The data were obtained in a study of T cell repertoires in cytomegalovirus infection. Study context: TCR beta signatures that were public indicated CMV infection and matching HLA type.

Points from the study as a whole: People with CMV and the relevant HLA were identified by cumulative public TCR beta family frequency.

After removal of 5 bases from V and 2 bases from J, the junction contained 7 bases not matched to a gene. CDR3 length: 15 amino acids. CDR1 is SGHTA and CDR2 is FQGNSA in the germline V gene. TCRdb analysed the reads with MiXCR anew, one entry per CDR3 protein. The sample holds hundreds of thousands of distinct CDR3 sequences, roughly 34% seen once. The J gene is TRBJ2-5, the V gene TRBV7-2; TRBD1 matches 8 bases. The sample was cultured PBMCs, taken from culture after CMV antigen stimulation. This TCR derives from a human donor in good health (CMV status not recorded). Some clones in this sample may be carry-over from other donors' samples. The CDR3 spells CASSLRTGSQETQYF. As DNA, the CDR3 is TGTGCCAGCAGCCTACGGACAGGGTCTCAAGAGACCCAGTACTTC.